The text below deals with one T cell receptor (beta chain). The data belong to a study of T cell changes during pregnancy in multiple sclerosis. The length of the CDR3 is 16 residues. Germline V gives CDR1 SEHNR, CDR2 FQNEAQ (reference sequence). V was shortened by 4 bases and J by 4 bases, with 19 bases between the two germline ends. The repertoire was sequenced with immunoSEQ multiplex PCR; TCRdb's copy has only in-frame clones and lacks some. The sample has around 60,000 clones; about 89% are singletons. The receptor was isolated from a female donor in good health, enrolled as a control in a pregnancy study. V gene TRBV7-9 combines with J gene TRBJ1-2; weak D call: TRBD1 (6 bases). The sample in question was CD4+ T cells from peripheral blood mononuclear cells, obtained after pregnancy. The chain's CDR3 is CASSSPLDSLSYGYTF. The CDR3, as DNA: TGTGCCAGCAGCTCCCCTTTGGACAGCCTCTCCTATGGCTACACCTTC. Full variable domain (outside the CDR3, taken from reference TRBV7-9 and TRBJ1-2): DTGVSQNPRHKITKRGQNVTFRCDPISEHNRLYWYRQTLGQGPEFLTYFQNEAQLEKSRLLSDRFSAERPKGSFSTLEIQRTEQGDSAMYLCASSSPLDSLSYGYTFGSGTRLTVV.